The rows below give T cell receptor beta chains drawn from one sample of a study of T cell clones after liver transplantation. Generated by immunoSEQ multiplex PCR, the TCRdb table keeps only in-frame clones and is missing some. The sample records 50,000 to 60,000 clones, about 71% being singletons. This material consisted of CD4+ T cells from blood, taken at the approximately 16-month timepoint. These receptors were collected from a human patient who received a liver transplant. Some T cells here may be from the graft donor. CDR3s include the opening cysteine and the closing phenylalanine or tryptophan. A D gene is named only where the DNA matches it firmly. Not all rows give a size; the values are once, few, many and, for expanded clones, a class.

>TRBJ2-2|few|NA|TRBV7-2
CASSLRGGRVTGELFF
TGTGCCAGCAGCTTAAGGGGGGGGCGAGTCACCGGGGAGCTGTTTTTT
>TRBJ1-2|NA|TRBD1|TRBV29-1
CSAGQEWGYTF
TGCAGCGCCGGACAGGAATGGGGCTACACCTTC
>TRBJ2-3|NA|NA|TRBV5-1
CASSLNPGTDTQYF
TGCGCCAGCAGCTTGAACCCTGGGACAGATACGCAGTATTTT
>TRBJ2-5|few|NA|TRBV6-5
CASSYSRGQETQYF
TGTGCCAGCAGTTACTCTAGGGGGCAAGAGACCCAGTACTTC
>TRBJ2-1|NA|TRBD2|TRBV5-6
CASSLEGGIYNEQFF
TGTGCCAGCAGCTTGGAGGGAGGGATATACAATGAGCAGTTCTTC
>TRBJ1-1|NA|TRBD1|TRBV19
CASSETGATEAFF
TGTGCCAGTAGCGAGACAGGGGCGACTGAAGCTTTCTTT
>TRBJ2-5|NA|NA|TRBV7-6
CASSLGRGQETQYF
TGTGCCAGCAGCTTAGGCAGAGGCCAAGAGACCCAGTACTTC
>TRBJ1-3|few|NA|TRBV21-1
CASSPWDRETGNTIYF
TGTGCCAGCAGCCCCTGGGACAGGGAAACTGGAAACACCATATATTTT
>TRBJ2-1|NA|NA|TRBV5-1
CASSLRAGMDEQFF
TGCGCCAGCAGCTTGAGAGCAGGTATGGATGAGCAGTTCTTC
>TRBJ2-5|NA|NA|TRBV18
CASSPPARAETQYF
TGTGCCAGCTCACCACCGGCGCGGGCGGAGACCCAGTACTTC
>TRBJ1-3|few|NA|TRBV29-1
CSVGLGQSGNTIYF
TGCAGCGTTGGTTTAGGGCAATCTGGAAACACCATATATTTT